This T cell receptor beta chain was sequenced in a study of long-term antiretroviral therapy in people with HIV. Study-wide findings and caveats: Post-ART samples showed increased diversity that remained below transplant donor control levels.

The libraries were made with immunoSEQ v3.0 at survey level. The data were produced by immunoSEQ multiplex PCR, yet TCRdb's version contains in-frame clones alone and is incomplete. The repertoire has around 30,000 clones, almost 95% of them found once; the top ten carry 2.7%. As for this clone: Its antigen is currently unknown.

The CDR3 spans 9 residues. Trimming cost V 6 bases and J 7 bases, with 2 bases left between them. Looked up from germline, CDR1 is SGHNT and CDR2 is YYREEE (reference sequence). Sample: unsorted PBMCs, taken approximately 7.4 years after starting antiretroviral therapy. J is TRBJ2-1 and V is TRBV5-4; D uncertain. This clonotype was obtained from a man aged 45-65 years with HIV. CDR3 loop: CASINEQFF. The CDR3 DNA reads TGTGCCAGCATAAATGAGCAGTTCTTC.